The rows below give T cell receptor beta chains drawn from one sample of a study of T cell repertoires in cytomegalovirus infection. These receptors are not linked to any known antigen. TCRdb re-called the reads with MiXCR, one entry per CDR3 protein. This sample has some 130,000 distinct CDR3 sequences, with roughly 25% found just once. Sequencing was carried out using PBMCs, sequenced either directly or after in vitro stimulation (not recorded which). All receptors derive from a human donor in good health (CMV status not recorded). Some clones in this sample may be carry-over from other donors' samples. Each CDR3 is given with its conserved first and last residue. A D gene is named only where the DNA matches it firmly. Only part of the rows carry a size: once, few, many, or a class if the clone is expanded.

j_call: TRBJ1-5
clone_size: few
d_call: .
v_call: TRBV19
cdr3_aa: CASSIRSGLSSNQPQHF
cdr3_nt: TGTGCCAGTAGTATTAGGTCGGGTCTCAGTAGCAATCAGCCCCAGCATTTT

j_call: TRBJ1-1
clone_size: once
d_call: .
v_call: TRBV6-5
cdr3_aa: CASSYSTVPRADAFF
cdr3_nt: TGTGCCAGCAGTTACTCGACCGTGCCTCGAGCAGACGCTTTCTTT

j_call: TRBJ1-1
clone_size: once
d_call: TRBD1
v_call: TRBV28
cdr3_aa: CASTGTGGTEAFF
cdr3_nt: TGTGCCAGCACCGGGACAGGGGGCACTGAAGCTTTCTTT

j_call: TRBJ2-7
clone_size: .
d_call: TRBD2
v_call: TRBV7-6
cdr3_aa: CASSPWTSGGSEQYF
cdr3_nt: TGTGCCAGCAGCCCGTGGACTAGCGGAGGTTCTGAGCAGTACTTC

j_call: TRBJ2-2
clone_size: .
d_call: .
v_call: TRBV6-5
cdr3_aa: CASSSPSGGGDTGELFF
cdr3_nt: TGTGCCAGCAGTTCCCCGTCGGGGGGCGGGGACACCGGGGAGCTGTTTTTT

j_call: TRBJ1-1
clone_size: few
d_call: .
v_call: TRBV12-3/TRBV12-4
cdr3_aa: CASSPRPRVTNTEAFF
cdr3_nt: TGTGCCAGCAGTCCACGACCCAGGGTCACCAACACTGAAGCTTTCTTT

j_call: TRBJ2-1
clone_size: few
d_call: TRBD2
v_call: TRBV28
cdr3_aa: CASARRRERSYNEQFF
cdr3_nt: TGTGCCAGCGCTCGAAGGCGGGAGAGGTCCTACAATGAGCAGTTCTTC

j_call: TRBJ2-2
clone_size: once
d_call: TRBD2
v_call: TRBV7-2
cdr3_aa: CASSLGGRAGAGELFF
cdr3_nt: TGTGCCAGCAGCTTAGGGGGGCGAGCGGGGGCCGGGGAGCTGTTTTTT

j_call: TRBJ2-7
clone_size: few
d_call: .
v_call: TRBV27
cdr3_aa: CASSHGQIMGQTYEQYF
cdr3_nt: TGTGCCAGCAGCCACGGGCAAATTATGGGACAAACATACGAGCAGTACTTC

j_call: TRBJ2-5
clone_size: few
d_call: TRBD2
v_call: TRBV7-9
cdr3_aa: CASSPPGTMEETQYF
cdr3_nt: TGTGCCAGCAGCCCTCCAGGGACTATGGAAGAGACCCAGTACTTC

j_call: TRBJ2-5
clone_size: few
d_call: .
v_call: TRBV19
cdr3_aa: CASSGTGIHF
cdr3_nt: TGTGCCAGTAGTGGGACTGGGATACACTTC

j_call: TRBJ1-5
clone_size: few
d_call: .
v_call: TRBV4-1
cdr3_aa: CASSQVVGNQPQHF
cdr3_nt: TGCGCCAGCAGCCAAGTTGTGGGGAATCAGCCCCAGCATTTT

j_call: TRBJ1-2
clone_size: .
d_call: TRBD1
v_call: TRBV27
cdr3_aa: CASSLSWTGPSYGYTF
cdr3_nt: TGTGCCAGCAGTTTATCTTGGACAGGGCCAAGCTATGGCTACACCTTC

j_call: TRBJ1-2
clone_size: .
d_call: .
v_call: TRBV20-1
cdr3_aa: CSARQAGVAGYTF
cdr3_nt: TGCAGTGCTAGGCAGGCAGGGGTGGCCGGCTACACCTTC

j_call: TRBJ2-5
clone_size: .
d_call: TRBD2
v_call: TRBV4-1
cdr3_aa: CASSQDLASGSETQYF
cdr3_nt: TGCGCCAGCAGCCAAGATCTCGCTAGCGGGAGTGAGACCCAGTACTTC

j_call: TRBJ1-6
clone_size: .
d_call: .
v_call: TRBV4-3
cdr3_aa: CASRGGSYNSPLHF
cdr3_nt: TGCGCCAGCCGCGGAGGCTCCTATAATTCACCCCTCCACTTT

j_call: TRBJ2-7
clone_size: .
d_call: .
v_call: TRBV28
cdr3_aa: CASSLLGSLRNEQYF
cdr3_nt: TGTGCCAGCAGTTTATTAGGGTCTCTTAGGAACGAGCAGTACTTC

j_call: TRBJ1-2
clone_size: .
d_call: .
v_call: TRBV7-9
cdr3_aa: CASSLVTGSEANYGYTF
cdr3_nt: TGTGCCAGCAGCTTAGTAACGGGGTCGGAAGCTAACTATGGCTACACCTTC

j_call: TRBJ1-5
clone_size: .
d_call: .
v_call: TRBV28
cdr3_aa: CASSLVVGFSNQPQHF
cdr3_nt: TGTGCCAGCAGTTTAGTCGTGGGTTTCTCCAATCAGCCCCAGCATTTT

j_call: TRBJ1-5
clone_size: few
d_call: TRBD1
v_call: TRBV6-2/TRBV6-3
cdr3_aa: CASSPQGPNQPQHF
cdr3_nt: TGTGCCAGCAGCCCACAGGGGCCCAATCAGCCCCAGCATTTT

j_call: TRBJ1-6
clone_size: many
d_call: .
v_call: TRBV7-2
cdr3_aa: CASSTRDTYNSPLHF
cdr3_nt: TGTGCCAGCAGCACCAGGGACACCTATAATTCACCCCTCCACTTT

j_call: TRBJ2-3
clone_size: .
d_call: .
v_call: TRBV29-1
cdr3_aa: CSVEGTSSTDTQYF
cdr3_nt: TGCAGCGTTGAGGGGACCTCTAGCACAGATACGCAGTATTTT

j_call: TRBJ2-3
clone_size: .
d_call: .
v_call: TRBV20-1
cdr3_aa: CSARPGQSFTDTQYF
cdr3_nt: TGCAGTGCTAGGCCGGGCCAAAGTTTCACAGATACGCAGTATTTT

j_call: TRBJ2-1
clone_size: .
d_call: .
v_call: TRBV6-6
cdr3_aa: CASSYGGLRFGNEQFF
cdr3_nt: TGTGCCAGCAGTTACGGAGGACTGCGGTTTGGAAATGAGCAGTTCTTC

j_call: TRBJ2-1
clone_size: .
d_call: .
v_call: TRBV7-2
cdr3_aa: CASSPGLLNNEQFF
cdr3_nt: TGTGCCAGCAGCCCGGGTCTACTCAATAATGAGCAGTTCTTC

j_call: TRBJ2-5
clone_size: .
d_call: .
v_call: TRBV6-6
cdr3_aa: CASSYSTGMGETQYF
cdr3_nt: TGTGCCAGCAGTTACTCGACAGGAATGGGAGAGACCCAGTACTTC

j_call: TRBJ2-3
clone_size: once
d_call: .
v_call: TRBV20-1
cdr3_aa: CSAGRGSTDTQYF
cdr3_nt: TGCAGTGCTGGAAGGGGTAGCACAGATACGCAGTATTTT

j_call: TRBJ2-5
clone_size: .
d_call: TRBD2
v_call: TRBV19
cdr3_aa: CASTPTSGTVGSETQYF
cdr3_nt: TGTGCCAGTACCCCGACTAGCGGGACAGTGGGGTCGGAGACCCAGTACTTC

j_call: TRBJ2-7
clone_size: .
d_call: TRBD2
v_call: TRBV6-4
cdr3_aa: CASSERLAGEQYF
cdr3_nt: TGTGCCAGCAGTGAACGGCTAGCGGGTGAGCAGTACTTC

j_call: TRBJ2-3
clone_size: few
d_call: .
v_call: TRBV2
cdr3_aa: CASNPGHKFTDTQYF
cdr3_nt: TGTGCCAGCAACCCGGGACACAAATTCACAGATACGCAGTATTTT

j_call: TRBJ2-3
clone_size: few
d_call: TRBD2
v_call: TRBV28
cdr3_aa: CASSSSLTGLAGGWGTDTQYF
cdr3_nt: TGTGCCAGCAGTTCCTCTTTAACGGGACTAGCGGGAGGGTGGGGCACAGATACGCAGTATTTT

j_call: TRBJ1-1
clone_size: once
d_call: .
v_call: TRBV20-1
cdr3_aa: CSARDTGRTEAFF
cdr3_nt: TGCAGTGCTAGAGACACAGGGCGCACTGAAGCTTTCTTT

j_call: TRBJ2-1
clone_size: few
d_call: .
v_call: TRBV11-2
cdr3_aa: CASSLLRVQGNEQFF
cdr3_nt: TGTGCCAGCAGTCTCCTCAGGGTTCAGGGCAATGAGCAGTTCTTC

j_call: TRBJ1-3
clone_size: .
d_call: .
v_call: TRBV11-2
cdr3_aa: CASSFQGDHSGNTIYF
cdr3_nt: TGTGCCAGCAGCTTTCAGGGCGATCACTCTGGAAACACCATATATTTT

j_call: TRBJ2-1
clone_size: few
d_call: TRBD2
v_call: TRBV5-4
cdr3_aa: CASSGLAGETEQFF
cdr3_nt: TGTGCCAGCAGTGGACTAGCGGGAGAAACTGAGCAGTTCTTC

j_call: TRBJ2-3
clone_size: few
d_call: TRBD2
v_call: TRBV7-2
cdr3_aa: CASSRAGGRTDTQYF
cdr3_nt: TGTGCCAGCAGCCGAGCGGGAGGTAGGACAGATACGCAGTATTTT

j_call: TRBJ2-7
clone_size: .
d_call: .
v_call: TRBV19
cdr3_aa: CASSIKGNRIYEQYF
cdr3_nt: TGTGCCAGTAGTATAAAGGGGAACCGAATCTACGAGCAGTACTTC

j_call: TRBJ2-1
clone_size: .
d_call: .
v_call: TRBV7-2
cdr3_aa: CASSPQGTYYNEQFF
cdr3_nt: TGTGCCAGCAGCCCTCAGGGGACGTACTACAATGAGCAGTTCTTC

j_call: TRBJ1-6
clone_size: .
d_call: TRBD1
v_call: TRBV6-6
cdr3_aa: CASRDDRDRVVWGPLHF
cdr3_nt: TGTGCCAGCAGGGACGATCGGGACAGGGTCGTGTGGGGACCCCTCCACTTT

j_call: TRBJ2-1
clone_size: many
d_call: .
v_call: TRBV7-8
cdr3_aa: CASSPLRIPYNEQFF
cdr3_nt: TGTGCCAGCAGCCCCCTTAGAATCCCTTACAATGAGCAGTTCTTC